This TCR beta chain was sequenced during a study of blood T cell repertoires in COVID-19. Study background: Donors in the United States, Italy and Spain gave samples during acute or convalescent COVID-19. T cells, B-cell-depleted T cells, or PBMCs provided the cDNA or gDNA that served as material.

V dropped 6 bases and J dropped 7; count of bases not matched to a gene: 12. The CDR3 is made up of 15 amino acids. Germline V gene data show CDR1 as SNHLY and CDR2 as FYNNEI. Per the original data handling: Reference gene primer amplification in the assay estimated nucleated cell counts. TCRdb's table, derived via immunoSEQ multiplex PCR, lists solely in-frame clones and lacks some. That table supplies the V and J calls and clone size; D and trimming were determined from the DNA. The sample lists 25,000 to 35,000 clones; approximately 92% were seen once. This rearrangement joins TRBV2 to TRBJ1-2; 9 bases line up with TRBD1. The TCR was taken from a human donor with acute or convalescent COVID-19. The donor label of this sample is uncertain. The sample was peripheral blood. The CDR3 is CASSDRDRDGPGYTF. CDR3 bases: TGTGCCAGCAGCGACCGGGACAGGGACGGTCCTGGCTACACCTTC.